Sequencing of this T cell receptor (beta chain) was carried out in a study of cytomegalovirus exposure and HLA in healthy donors (dated by TCRdb to 2015 to 2018). In terms of the full investigation: In an earlier analysis of 450 to 750 of the donors, 250 to 300 Gb of sequence data and 100 million or so unique TCR beta sequences from about 190 million T cells were reported. Roughly 310 gigabases of sequencing data and 80 million or so unique TCR sequences were included in an early release covering about 700 HLA-typed donors. Of the 300 to 500 genotyped donors, 70% to 90% were placed in the genetic ancestry cluster associated with self-reported Caucasian donors. The study aimed to test whether cataloging public T cell receptors could reveal signatures of past pathogen exposure. Using immunosequencing, the study profiled T cell repertoires from 500 to 800 subjects and related those repertoires to cytomegalovirus serostatus. In addition to the first cohort of around 670 subjects, a separate validation cohort of 120 different subjects was used. The study combined high-throughput TCR immunosequencing, statistical association of individual TCRs with disease status, and machine learning to predict cytomegalovirus infection status. A later analysis re-analyzed previously published TCR beta repertoires from about 600 donors and added high-resolution HLA genotyping to study TCR occurrence patterns. The later analysis used no new phenotypic data to find candidate immune exposures, relying instead on TCR beta sequences and their occurrence across donors. To decide whether each TCR beta V gene segment behaved as functional or pseudogenic, an earlier analysis of some 600 of the donors relied on high-throughput TCR beta sequencing. Alongside the repertoire data, information on donor age, sex, ethnicity and CMV serostatus was compiled. Genome-wide SNP genotypes for about 65% of the roughly 700 donors were used in a later genetic analysis, which treated that subset as a discovery cohort. All discovery cohort repertoires had been generated using a single sequencing platform. HLA typing covered class I and class II loci at four-digit resolution. Typing coverage differed by locus: A, B, C, DRB1 and DQB1 were typed in roughly 620-640 donors, DQA1 in about 550, DPA1 in some 610, and DPB1 in 450 to 480. A handful of DR-DQ haplotypes were treated as single units for association and clustering because of strong linkage in the cohort. Among roughly 400 genotyped donors of the cohort, an average of around 240,000 unique TCR beta nucleotide sequences was sequenced per donor, of which about 19% were non-productive.

A remark on this clone: The target of this receptor is not known. Base qualities are not recorded, but no much larger clone differs from it by a single base.

In total, 500 to 700 healthy bone marrow donors made up the cohort. At the time of sampling, every cohort member was nominally healthy, though immune exposures that went unrecorded were likely present. The donor tested CMV seronegative, placing the donor among the roughly 350 seronegative members of the cohort. A peripheral blood sample was collected from each donor, and TCR beta sequencing was performed on peripheral blood mononuclear cells. Genomic DNA was extracted from the blood cell samples with the Qiagen DNeasy Blood Extraction Kit. Receptors were amplified or captured by the immunoSEQ multiplex PCR assay. The multiplex PCR relied on a mix of 60 forward primers for TCR Vbeta segments and 13 reverse primers for TCR Jbeta segments. Amplification of the CDR3 region of rearranged TCR beta genes was performed with a multiplex PCR assay on genomic DNA. The amplified TCR beta libraries were sequenced on the Illumina HiSeq System as 87-base-pair reads. Regarding the original processing steps: Across the 500 to 700 repertoires, a later analysis counted 60 million to 90 million unique TCR beta chains, around 10 million of which were shared by at least two donors. Raw reads were error-corrected and collapsed into unique sequences with a nearest-neighbor algorithm that merged closely related sequences to remove PCR and sequencing errors. Alignment of CDR3 sequences to IMGT reference sequences was used to assign V, D and J gene segments. Each retained sequence needed at least a six-nucleotide match to both a V gene segment and a J gene segment. A rearrangement counted as productive if the CDR3 had no stop codons and remained in frame with V and J, and every other rearrangement counted as non-productive. Following IMGT convention, CDR3 was defined as the stretch from the second conserved V-encoded cysteine to the conserved J-encoded phenylalanine. The earlier analysis of 450 to 750 of the donors excluded any sequence lacking an unambiguous match to a single V gene segment. An earlier analysis of fewer than 750 of the donors classified V segments as functional when productive rearrangements were above 56.7% and as segregating when the standard deviation between donors was above 5%. A statistical classification framework was developed to diagnose cytomegalovirus status using the catalog of TCR beta chain sequences. In a later analysis, V and J genes were assigned by comparing TCR nucleotide sequences against IMGT/GENE-DB human TR gene sequences. Using the TCRdist pipeline, a later analysis assigned CDR3 sequences along with most-parsimonious VDJ recombination scenarios. In a later analysis, every TCR beta chain was defined by the combination of its CDR3 amino acid sequence and its V-gene family, and reads without a unique V-gene family were dropped. A later analysis removed over 500 highly shared, low-generation-probability nucleotide sequences to deal with suspected cross-contamination and a sequencing artifact. A later analysis calculated a clonal expansion index for each public chain from normalized within-repertoire ranks of inferred template counts. A later analysis computed generation probabilities with a VDJ recombination model fitted to out-of-frame rearrangements, and checked the results against IGoR. A later analysis scored TCR-TCR, TCR-HLA and TCR-CMV co-occurrence with hypergeometric tests, applying a repertoire-size bias correction to TCR pairs. To estimate false discovery rates, a later analysis permuted the HLA or CMV assignments 20 times. In a later analysis, co-occurring TCRs were grouped with DBSCAN, and TCRdist sequence similarity was added when clustering was performed within HLA-allele-positive subsets. Repertoires with fewer than 30,000 or more than 120,000 public chains, plus five repertoires with anomalous nucleotide sharing, were excluded from co-occurrence clustering. Here the immuneACCESS table is served through TCRdb, limited to in-frame sequences with V and J called. Missing clones are a known gap in these copies; in checked studies unresolved V genes cover under half, and the rest lacks a known reason. The V and J calls and the clone size are those of that table, but D and trimming were determined from the DNA. For this sample there are over 150,000 clones; about 83% appear just once. 0.85% of the sample goes to the ten largest clones.

What the work shows at the level of the full study, not this receptor alone: The only immune exposure information available for the cohort was CMV serostatus. Correlated functional status among segregating V segments might be attributable to linkage disequilibrium, but an unknown experimental factor could not be ruled out. When HLA alleles, especially DR and DQ, strongly co-occurred, TCR associations were difficult to assign to individual alleles. The authors suggested that the approach could potentially be extended to other disease states and immunological phenotypes. In a later analysis, HLA-associated TCR beta chains were found to be more clonally expanded and to have lower generation probabilities than equally common non-associated chains. Some IMGT-functional V segments, including TRBV6-2 and TRBV6-3, could not be told apart with the 87-base-pair reads, so those segments were excluded. The classifier was reported to diagnose cytomegalovirus status with high specificity and sensitivity in both the original and validation cohorts. Most CMV-associated TCR beta chains appeared to be HLA-restricted in a later analysis, and the HLA associations seemed to be driven largely by CMV exposure. In this cohort, only TCR beta chains were sequenced, and detectable features were limited by the absence of alpha or paired-chain data. A later analysis reported that several top co-occurrence clusters appeared linked to parvovirus B19, influenza, CMV and Epstein-Barr virus. Roughly uniform sequencing depth across donors was assumed in presence/absence analyses, although this assumption may not hold. A group of highly shared sequence variants was considered likely to be a technical artifact of the sequencing pipeline. In the study, around 160 TCR beta chains were listed as associated with cytomegalovirus. A few of the identified cytomegalovirus-associated TCR beta chains were confirmed in vitro to be specific for cytomegalovirus antigens. According to a later genetic analysis, donors in an Asian-associated ancestry cluster had fewer N-insertions in productive TCRs than the approximately 610-donor mean. An earlier analysis of roughly 570 of the donors showed that most TCR beta V segments appeared in productive rearrangements either about 90% or about 30% of the time, which broadly matched IMGT annotations. A further reported finding was that TCR beta sequences accurately predicted the HLA-A and HLA-B alleles for most subjects in the first cohort. Because counts were too low, seventeen rarely observed V segments, including chromosome 9 orphons, were excluded from the earlier analysis of some 590 of the donors. Most TCR sequences were observed very rarely across donors, whereas some public TCRs were present in many individuals. Because some donors lacked HLA typing at each locus, the association tests relied only on the typed subset. According to a later analysis, TCR association rates differed among HLA loci, with DRB1 alleles showing the most associated TCRs and HLA-C alleles showing the fewest. A later genetic analysis associated a missense DCLRE1C variant with V-gene and J-gene trimming of TCR beta chains, and an independent cohort replicated the association. A later analysis associated 16,951 TCR beta sequences with specific HLA alleles at a false discovery rate of 0.05.

The CDR3 has 12 amino acids, counting the end cysteine and phenylalanine. Only the CDR3 DNA stays, 36 bases, in frame from base 1. Trimming takes 6 bases off V and 8 bases off J; junction bases not matched to a gene: 6. For CDR1 and CDR2, the germline V gene lists SQVTM and ANQGSEA. The receptor was derived from a woman in her twenties or thirties in good health and CMV-seronegative. The sequenced material came from PBMCs. The chain was built from TRBV29-1 and TRBJ1-2; 10 bases in the junction line up with TRBD1. For the CDR3, the sequence is CSVGTGVEGYTF. At the DNA level, the sequence is TGCAGCGTCGGGACAGGGGTCGAGGGCTACACCTTC.